Reported below is one T cell receptor (beta chain). This clonotype was seen repeatedly, ten times or more. What antigen it recognizes has not been identified. No much larger clone exists at a distance of one base, and base qualities are not known. This entry comes from a study of T cells in Graves' hyperthyroidism and ophthalmopathy (dated by TCRdb to about 2019). Regarding the study in general: Peripheral blood was collected at initial diagnosis, before any treatment. TCR V-J signatures able to tell the groups apart were searched for in a discovery cohort of 95 or so patients, of whom fewer than 45 had Graves' ophthalmopathy and around 57 had stable Graves' hyperthyroidism. An independent validation cohort of 18 to 20 hyperthyroidism patients and about 16 patients who later progressed to ophthalmopathy tested prospective prediction of ophthalmopathy. The approximately 100 discovery patients were randomly split 7:3 into training and test sets. Thyroid tissue and blood T-cell repertoires from several Graves' hyperthyroidism patients were also compared in the study. After blood sampling, hyperthyroidism patients were treated with methimazole at a starting dose of 30 mg daily, and ophthalmopathy patients were treated with high-dose intravenous methylprednisolone. According to the paper, TCR Vbeta CDR3 sequencing was carried out on around 140 peripheral blood samples, which came from fewer than 50 ophthalmopathy, 70 to 80 hyperthyroidism and some 17 progressor patients. Broad study findings and their caveats: A model built on a 13 V-J signature distinguished ophthalmopathy from stable hyperthyroidism, reaching around 87% sensitivity and approximately 83% specificity in cross-validation and 80%/75% in testing. Most expanded thyroid clonotypes (frequency above 0.001) were also detected in blood, suggesting blood repertoires may reflect thyroid immune responses. In validation, the model predicted progression to ophthalmopathy with just under 71% sensitivity and around 72% specificity, a median of around six months before onset. Sample size was not statistically predetermined, and investigators were not blinded to group allocation.

Taken from cysteine to phenylalanine, the CDR3 has 15 residues. Left in the record is the CDR3 DNA by itself, 45 bases read in frame from the first base. Trimming accounts for 1 base at V and 2 bases at J, while the number of junction bases matched to no gene is 3. Per the germline V gene (reference sequence), LNHNV is the CDR1 and YYDKDF is the CDR2. The hyperthyroidism patients were between 18 and 65 years old and newly diagnosed, with a disease duration of less than 2 months. Patients with uncontrolled infections, other autoimmune diseases, pregnancy or lactation were excluded. Clinical symptoms, serum thyroxine and TRAb, thyroid ultrasound, and orbital computed tomography formed the basis for the diagnoses. Blood from progressor patients was collected at the time of first diagnosis with hyperthyroidism, before any ophthalmopathy symptoms had appeared. PBMCs were isolated from 8 to 10 ml of fresh peripheral blood by Ficoll-Paque density gradient centrifugation. Patients classed as progressors first received a Graves' hyperthyroidism diagnosis and then went on to develop ophthalmopathy during follow-up. Trizol reagent was used to extract total RNA, and RNA quality was then checked on an Agilent 2100 Bioanalyzer.

Amplification of TCR beta CDR3 regions was carried out from RNA transcripts. A first-round RT-PCR of the TCR CDR3 used the HTBI primer set with the Qiagen OneStep RT-PCR kit. Libraries were constructed in a second round of multiplex PCR, after which size selection and purification were performed. Libraries were sequenced paired-end with 100 bp reads on an Illumina HiSeq2000. Turning to the authors' computational methods: SOAPnuke was used to process the raw data, with reads discarded if the reads contained adapters or uncalled bases, had a mean Phred below 15, or lacked an exact constant-primer or identifier match. COPE v1.2.5 was used to merge the high-quality paired reads, and each unique nucleotide sequence was defined as a clonotype. MiTCR v1.1 was used to align clonotypes to the IMGT TRBV, TRBD and TRBJ reference segments. The analysis was restricted to V-J combinations with a frequency above 0.0001, which together covered about 99% of the repertoires. A TCS score was defined as the ratio of F50 (clonal expansion) to E x V (chaos), with BLOSUM62-based TCRdist applied between CDR3 peptides within each V-J. Welch's t-statistics and random forest reduced just over 500 V-J features to 13, which were used in a naive Bayes classifier (R e1071). In-frame beta chains were kept once TCRdb had trimmed the public reads at Q25 with fastp and called clones with MiXCR. Entries that share a CDR3 protein sequence are merged under the most common genes and DNA. These V and J calls originate from TCRdb's pipeline instead of the authors' own analysis. The sample profile shows about 350,000 distinct CDR3 sequences; 17% of them were found once. The ten most abundant clones make up 30% to 40% of the sample.

The sequence was collected from a woman between 25 and 40 years old with Graves' hyperthyroidism that later progressed to Graves' ophthalmopathy. Recombination joined TRBV15 with TRBJ2-7; 9 central bases correspond to TRBD1. The sequenced sample was blood. The DNA is TGTGCCACCAGCAGAGGGACAGGGGACACCTACGAGCAGTACTTC. This encodes CATSRGTGDTYEQYF.